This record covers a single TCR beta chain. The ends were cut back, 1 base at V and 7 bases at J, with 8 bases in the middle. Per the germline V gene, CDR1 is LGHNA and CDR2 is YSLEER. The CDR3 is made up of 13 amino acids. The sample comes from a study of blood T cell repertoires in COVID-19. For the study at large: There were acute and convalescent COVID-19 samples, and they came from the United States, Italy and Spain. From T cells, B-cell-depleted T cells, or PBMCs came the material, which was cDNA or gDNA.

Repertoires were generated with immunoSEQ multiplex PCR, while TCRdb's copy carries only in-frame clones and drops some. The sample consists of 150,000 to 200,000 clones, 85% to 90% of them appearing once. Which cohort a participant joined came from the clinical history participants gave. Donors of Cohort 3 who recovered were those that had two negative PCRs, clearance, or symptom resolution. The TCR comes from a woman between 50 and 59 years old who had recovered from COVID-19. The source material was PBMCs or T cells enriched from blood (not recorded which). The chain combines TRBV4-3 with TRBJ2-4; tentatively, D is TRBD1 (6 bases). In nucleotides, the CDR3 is TGCGCCAGCAGCCAAGGGCAGGGGAACATTCAGTACTTC. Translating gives CASSQGQGNIQYF.